Sequencing of this T cell receptor (beta chain) was carried out in a study of blood T cells in healthy people across ages (dated by TCRdb to about 2015). Context from the whole study: In model experiments, template switching captured about one uniquely barcoded TCR beta cDNA molecule for every two T cells. The study analyzed two additional independent replicas of 1 million unique cDNA reads from the same blood draw for two donors, one aged 18 to 30 and one aged 80 or older. Age-related changes in TCR beta repertoire diversity were measured in the study by deep sequencing normalized with unique cDNA molecular identifiers. The donors were split into four age groups: young (average around 17 years), middle-aged (roughly 39), aged (around 67) and long-lived (under 90).

V loses 4 bases of germline sequence and J loses 0 bases, and the interval between the two ends is 9 bases. Measured from the cysteine to the phenylalanine, the CDR3 is 14 residues long. Just CDR3 DNA is preserved here, 42 bases in frame from base 1. CDR1 and CDR2, looked up from the germline V gene, are SNHLY and FYNNEI. Overall study outcomes, separate from this receptor: Donor CMV infection status was unknown, potentially confounding age-related changes in expanded clonotypes. Compared with the aged group, more naive CD4+ T cells, fewer expanded clones and increased TCR diversity were shown by the long-lived group, suggesting age selection. Since profiling was done on bulk unsorted PBMCs, naive and antigen-experienced compartments could not be conclusively compared. Total diversity estimates from one million sequenced T cells were considered lower bounds and underestimates. A strong correlation was found between observed TCR beta diversity and the percentage of naive T cells measured by flow cytometry. As age increased, observed TCR beta diversity per million T cells dropped in a roughly linear way, and a significant reduction was already evident by age about 40.

Systemically healthy Caucasian individuals from Russia, over 30 in total and aged about 6 to 95 years, were included as donors. Each donor gave about 9.8 milliliters of peripheral blood, drawn into EDTA-treated Vacutainer tubes. Ficoll-Paque density-gradient centrifugation was used to isolate PBMCs, with at least 7 million per sample. Total RNA, at least 5 micrograms per sample, was extracted from PBMCs with Trizol reagent. For every donor, flow cytometry on a PBMC aliquot measured the percentage of naive CD45RAhigh/CD27high T cells. Library preparation employed 5' RACE. Instrument used: Illumina HiSeq 2500. A second roughly 6 to 11 cycle PCR used a sample-barcoded 5' primer and a J-beta primer mix. A template-switch 5' adaptor carrying 12 random nucleotides introduced a unique molecular identifier onto each TCR beta cDNA molecule. Each sample yielded at least 2.5 million CDR3-containing paired-end reads. All of the RNA was converted into first-strand cDNA using the Mint cDNA synthesis kit, with a TRBC-specific oligonucleotide serving as the primer. Following uracil-DNA glycosylase treatment, all cDNA underwent a first 18-cycle PCR with the universal primers M1SS and BC2_uni_R. In the source study's methods: Normalization of each sample was performed by random selection of 1 million high-quality reads, each carrying a distinct molecular identifier. Reads sharing molecular identifiers were discarded rather than binned into consensus sequences. MiTCR, set to a Q25 quality threshold and the strictest error-elimination algorithm, was used for CDR3 identification, clonotype clustering and error correction. A nonparametric unseen species model with Euler transformation was used to estimate lower-bound total TCR beta diversity. TCRdb cleaned the public reads at Q25 with fastp, built clones with MiXCR and kept in-frame beta chains. Each entry is one CDR3 protein sequence, shown with its most common DNA and genes. TCRdb assigned the V and J calls; the authors' analysis was not used. The sample table shows roughly 800,000 distinct CDR3 sequences, and roughly 25% are seen once. 2.5% to 3.5% of the sample lies in the top ten.

A few counts support this clonotype. Its cognate antigen has yet to be identified. Per-base qualities were not stored, and no clone one base away is much larger. This sample was shared with a second study, whose subject was T cells of mothers and their children. The second paper states: Donors were nine systemically healthy Caucasian individuals: three mothers and their six children. cDNA synthesis consumed the entire amount of extracted RNA, loaded at about 1.6 ug RNA in each 15 ul reaction. In the second PCR, the M1S primer added sample barcodes and 2-4 random nucleotides. Over 8 million TCR beta CDR3 reads came from each mother, compared with some 3 million reads from each child. Thymic selection similarly shapes TCR recombination output in related and unrelated pairs, with minor effect from inherited differences. Related mother-child pairs always showed normalized repertoire overlap that was slightly higher than in unrelated mother-child pairs, though the difference was never significant. With a sensitivity of about 100 clones per million clonotypes, no persistent microchimeric T cell clones were detected. Deep NGS was used in the study to compare the TCR beta repertoires of mothers and children and to look for features that separate related mother-child pairs from unrelated individuals. Mothers averaged roughly 40 +/- 4 years of age and children averaged about 12 +/- 4 years. After adapter ligation was performed with NEBNext reagents, the libraries were sequenced on an Illumina HiSeq 2000 with 100+100 nt paired-end reads. To prevent cross-contamination, the mother and child libraries were prepared a month apart and were sequenced in separate runs. Between 500,000 and 2,000,000 distinct TCR beta clonotypes were identified per donor. Naive TCR beta clonotypes were estimated from low-frequency clonotypes matched to each donor's FACS-determined naive share, without sorting.

This receptor was taken from a boy under 18 in good health. The chain links TRBV2 with TRBJ1-1; TRBD1 is possibly the D segment (6 matching bases). Sequencing was done on a sample of blood. For the CDR3, the sequence is CASSGQVMNTEAFF. The nucleotide sequence is given as TGTGCCAGCAGTGGACAGGTTATGAACACTGAAGCTTTCTTT.